This T cell receptor (beta chain) came from a study of regulatory T cells in long-lasting Graves disease. General study findings and limits: TRBV28, TRBJ1-2 and TRBJ2-5 were favored in persistent disease. For persistent Graves' patients, TCR diversity was lower than for newly diagnosed ones.

The CDR3 length is 16 residues. The junction had 11 bases not matched to a gene; V was cut back by 4 bases and J by 3 bases. Germline values: CDR1 SGDLS, CDR2 YYNGEE. Notes on this clonotype: The antigen is undetermined.

Stated time point: newly diagnosed GD, antithyroid drugs for less than 3 months. From RNA extracted from PBMCs, the TCR library was made. Libraries of TCR beta came from iRepertoire HTBI primers plus Arm-PCR of CDR3 regions. TCRdb fed the multiplex PCR reads into MiXCR, producing one record per CDR3 protein. The sample carries more than 300,000 distinct CDR3 sequences, about a sixth recorded once. The starting material was peripheral blood mononuclear cells (PBMCs), obtained at new diagnosis, from a patient treated with antithyroid drugs. The clonotype comes from a female donor with Graves disease. The chain carries TRBV9 and TRBJ2-5, with TRBD1 identical over 8 bases. The CDR3 reads CASSPQTGELKETQYF. The DNA of the CDR3 is TGTGCCAGCAGCCCTCAGACAGGGGAGTTGAAAGAGACCCAGTACTTC.